This T cell receptor beta chain derives from a study of blood T cell repertoires in COVID-19. The method was immunoSEQ multiplex PCR; TCRdb's version includes in-frame clones alone and lacks a portion of them. The profile shows about 100,000 clones, around four fifths of them singletons. V lost 2 bases and J 2 bases, leaving 9 bases between the germline ends. The germline gives CDR1 MNHEY, CDR2 SVGAGI. The CDR3 runs to 15 residues. The chain combines TRBV6-5 with TRBJ2-2, with a possible D match to TRBD1 (5 bases). This receptor was taken from a man between 45 and 60 years old with active or convalescent COVID-19. The sample comprised peripheral blood. The CDR3 DNA sequence: TGTGCCAGCAGTTACAATCAGGGTAACACCGGGGAGCTGTTTTTT. Translation: CASSYNQGNTGELFF.